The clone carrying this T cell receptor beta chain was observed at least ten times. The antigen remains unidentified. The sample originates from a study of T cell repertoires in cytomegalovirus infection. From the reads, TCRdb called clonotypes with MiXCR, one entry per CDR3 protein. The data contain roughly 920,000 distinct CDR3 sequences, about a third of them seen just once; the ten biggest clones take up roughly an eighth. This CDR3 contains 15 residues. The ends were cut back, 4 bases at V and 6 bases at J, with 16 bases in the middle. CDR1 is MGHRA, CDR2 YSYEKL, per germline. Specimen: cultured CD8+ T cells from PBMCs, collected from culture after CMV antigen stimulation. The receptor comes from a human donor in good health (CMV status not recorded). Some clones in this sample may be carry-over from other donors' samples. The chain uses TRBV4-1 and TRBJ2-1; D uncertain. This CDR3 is CASSLIGQNFNEQFF. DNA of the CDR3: TGCGCCAGCAGCCTTATCGGGCAGAACTTCAATGAGCAGTTCTTC.